This T cell receptor (beta chain) came from a study of T cell repertoires in urothelial bladder cancer. Whole-study context: Three lesions each were cT0, cTa, cT1, and cT2 or greater.

On this clone itself: Its antigen is unidentified.

CDR1 SGHRS and CDR2 YFSETQ come from the germline V gene. The CDR3 extends over 15 amino acids. Trimming cost V 3 bases and J 6 bases; bases outside gene matches: 5. TCRdb keeps only in-frame clones here, not all; method: immunoSEQ multiplex PCR. The data contain about 13,000 clones, around two thirds of them singletons. Findings and limits, study-wide: Urothelial carcinoma specimens: median around 6,000 T cells versus 25,000 to 30,000 in benign. Up to roughly 15% of carcinoma infiltrating lymphocytes belonged to one T-cell clone.

The rearrangement joins TRBV5-1 to TRBJ1-4; 10 bases line up with TRBD1. This sequence was found in a human donor with urothelial carcinoma. Sequenced sample: tumor-infiltrating cells from bladder cancer. The CDR3 loop reads CASSSTGTGDEKLFF. The CDR3 nucleotides read TGCGCCAGCAGCTCGACCGGGACAGGGGATGAAAAACTGTTTTTT.